These 27 T cell receptor beta chains came from one sample sequenced in a study of blood T cell repertoires in COVID-19. The protocol was immunoSEQ multiplex PCR, while the TCRdb copy is restricted to in-frame clones and leaves out a portion. The data hold 300,000 or so clones, with 86% observed a single time. The sequencing input was PBMCs or T cells enriched from blood (not recorded which). These receptor sequences come from a woman in her 40s with acute COVID-19.

The J gene is TRBJ2-6, the V gene TRBV27; perhaps TRBD1 as D (5 bases). V was clipped by 1 base and J by 0 bases, with 19 bases between them. There are 20 residues in the CDR3. CDR1 MNHEY and CDR2 SMNVEV come from the germline V gene (reference sequence). The CDR3 is CASSLFYDSAGNSGANVLTF. CDR3 sequence (DNA): TGTGCCAGCAGTTTATTTTACGACTCTGCAGGGAACTCTGGGGCCAACGTCCTGACTTTC.

This clone was detected many times. The chain has TRBV7-2 and TRBJ1-4, with 7 nucleotides matching TRBD1. The CDR3 is 16 amino acids. Germline V CDR1 and CDR2: SGHTA, FQGNSA. V shed 4 bases, J shed 7 bases, and the junction held 12 bases outside the gene matches. As DNA, the CDR3 is TGTGCCAGCAGCTCCTTCCCCGGGACAGCAATTGAAAAACTGTTTTTT. Protein: CASSSFPGTAIEKLFF.

The J gene is TRBJ2-7, the V gene TRBV2; D possibly corresponds to TRBD2 (6 bases). Trimming pared 3 bases from V and 2 bases from J, leaving 38 bases between. CDR3 length: 23 amino acids. Germline values: CDR1 SNHLY, CDR2 FYNNEI. The DNA of the CDR3 is TGTGCCAGCAGTGATCCCATAGGGTGGCATTTCGCGAAGGGACTGAATGAAACCTACGAGCAGTACTTC. Its translation: CASSDPIGWHFAKGLNETYEQYF.

The V gene is TRBV6-5, the J gene TRBJ2-2, with 7 bases lining up with TRBD2. The CDR3 sequence is 14 residues long. In germline, CDR1 is MNHEY, CDR2 SVGAGI. The V gene end was trimmed by 7 bases and the J gene end by 2 bases; junction bases not matched to a gene: 4. CDR3 in DNA: TGTGCCAGCAAGGGGAGGGTCAACACCGGGGAGCTGTTTTTT. This encodes CASKGRVNTGELFF.

The genes are TRBV24-1 and TRBJ2-1; the match to TRBD2 covers 7 bases. V was pared by 5 bases and J by 4 bases, with 4 bases of the junction left unmatched. Germline V gives CDR1 KGHDR, CDR2 SFDVKD. The CDR3 consists of 14 residues. This CDR3 is CATSGGGAYNEQFF. The CDR3 DNA is TGTGCCACCAGTGGGGGGGGAGCGTACAATGAGCAGTTCTTC.

The chain carries TRBV9 and TRBJ2-5; 12 bases agree with TRBD2. This CDR3 region has 15 residues. Germline V gives CDR1 SGDLS, CDR2 YYNGEE. J was trimmed by 4 bases and V by 0 bases; bases with no gene match: 1. The CDR3 DNA reads as TGTGCCAGCAGCGTAGGACTAGCGGGAGCAGAGACCCAGTACTTC. It encodes CASSVGLAGAETQYF.

V and J are TRBV27 and TRBJ1-3; 8 bases are shared with TRBD1. CDR1 is MNHEY and CDR2 is SMNVEV in the germline V gene (reference sequence). The length of the CDR3 is 16 residues. The ends lost 5 bases at V and 3 bases at J; junction bases unmatched: 9. The CDR3 here is CASSPGTGNYGNTIYF. The CDR3 nucleotides are TGTGCCAGCAGTCCGGGGACAGGAAACTATGGAAACACCATATATTTT.

The chain carries TRBV4-2 and TRBJ1-3, with TRBD1 matching 8 bases. Germline CDR1 reads LGHNA; CDR2 reads YNFKEQ. Trimming at V came to 0 bases and at J to 0 bases, leaving 10 bases not matched to a gene. This CDR3 comprises 19 residues. CDR3 region: CASSQERVGTGHSGNTIYF. CDR3 nucleotide sequence: TGTGCCAGCAGCCAAGAAAGGGTCGGGACAGGCCACTCTGGAAACACCATATATTTT.

The gene calls are TRBV30 and TRBJ2-1; 9 bases are shared with TRBD2. The CDR3 has 17 amino acids. V lost 0 bases to trimming and J lost 3 bases; unmatched junction nucleotides: 9. CDR1 and CDR2 from the germline V gene are GTSNPN and SVGIG (reference sequence). CDR3 DNA sequence: TGTGCCTGGAGTGTTCGCCAGACTAGCGGATGCTACAATGAGCAGTTCTTC. Amino acid sequence: CAWSVRQTSGCYNEQFF.

The V and J genes are TRBV6-5 and TRBJ1-4; possible D gene TRBD1, 5 bases. CDR3 length equals 13 residues. CDR1 MNHEY and CDR2 SVGAGI come from the germline V gene. Trimming removed 5 bases at V and 8 bases at J, with 12 bases between. The CDR3 here is CASSRGGGEKLFF. The DNA for the CDR3 is TGTGCCAGCAGTCGGGGGGGAGGGGAAAAACTGTTTTTT.

The chain couples TRBV7-2 to TRBJ2-7; possible D gene TRBD2, 6 bases. V lost 3 bases to trimming and J lost 1 base, with 13 bases between them. In germline, CDR1 is SGHTA, CDR2 FQGNSA. This CDR3 region has 15 residues. This CDR3 is CASSFGLKASYEQYF. The CDR3 DNA follows: TGTGCCAGCAGCTTCGGACTAAAGGCTTCCTACGAGCAGTACTTC.

This chain's CDR3 is CASSLNLGSYGYTF. In DNA, the CDR3 is TGCGCCAGCAGTCTGAACTTAGGGAGCTATGGCTACACCTTC. The rearrangement joins TRBV5-1 to TRBJ1-2; D is unresolved. Trimming removed 5 bases at V and 4 bases at J, with 15 bases between. Germline V lookup: CDR1 SGHRS, CDR2 YFSETQ. This CDR3 comprises 14 residues.

This clone was counted once. The V call is TRBV2, the J call TRBJ2-7; no clear D gene. Deletions cut 1 base from V and 7 bases from J, with 8 bases between. Germline V gene data show CDR1 as SNHLY and CDR2 as FYNNEI. The CDR3 is made up of 12 amino acids. DNA for the CDR3: TGTGCCAGCAGTGAAGTCCCCGTGGAGCAGTACTTC. It is translated as CASSEVPVEQYF.

This clone was picked up one time. The chain couples TRBV13 to TRBJ1-1, with D perhaps matching TRBD1 (5 bases). The ends were cut back, 5 bases at V and 0 bases at J, with 19 bases in the middle. This CDR3 has 17 amino acids. Germline V gene data show CDR1 as PRHDT and CDR2 as FYEKMQ (reference sequence). CDR3 residues: CASSRGVAADMNTEAFF. CDR3 DNA sequence: TGTGCCAGCAGCCGGGGGGTGGCAGCAGACATGAACACTGAAGCTTTCTTT.

This chain uses TRBV28 with TRBJ2-3, with D unclear. Between the trimmed V and J ends, which lost 10 bases and 0 bases, there was a span of 17 bases. Germline CDR1 MDHEN, CDR2 SYDVKM. The CDR3 has 15 residues. CDR3 DNA: TGTGCCACCAACCTGGGTGGGCTGAGCACAGATACGCAGTATTTT. Protein: CATNLGGLSTDTQYF.

This chain uses TRBV11-2 with TRBJ1-1; no clear D. CDR1 SGHAT and CDR2 FQNNGV come from the germline V gene. The CDR3 length is 10 residues. V was trimmed by 8 bases and J by 3 bases, leaving 4 bases between them. The CDR3 sequence is CASSDTEAFF. CDR3 bases: TGTGCCAGCTCTGACACTGAAGCTTTCTTT.

The chain combines TRBV7-2 with TRBJ1-1, with D perhaps TRBD1 (5 bases). V was clipped by 3 bases and J by 4 bases, with 9 bases between them. CDR3 length: 13 residues. The germline V gene encodes CDR1 SGHTA and CDR2 FQGNSA. The CDR3 reads CASSLDQGTEAFF. CDR3 bases: TGTGCCAGCAGCTTGGACCAGGGCACTGAAGCTTTCTTT.

CDR3 sequence reads: CASSLGKRQGLEPQHF. Here the CDR3 DNA reads TGTGCCAGCAGCTTGGGGAAAAGACAGGGCTTGGAGCCCCAGCATTTT. The rearrangement uses TRBV5-4 and TRBJ1-5; 7 positions agree with TRBD1. CDR1 is SGHNT, CDR2 YYREEE, per germline (reference sequence). Germline trimming cut 0 bases from V and 8 bases from J; bases unmatched to any gene: 11. CDR3 length: 16 amino acids.

A few counts support this clone. The J gene is TRBJ1-1, the V gene TRBV19; maybe TRBD1 (5 bases). Germline V gene data show CDR1 as LNHDA and CDR2 as SQIVND (reference sequence). The CDR3 sequence is 14 residues long. Between the trimmed V and J ends, which lost 6 bases and 0 bases, there was a span of 11 bases. The CDR3 bases are TGTGCCAGTAGGGGCAGGGTCCTGAACACTGAAGCTTTCTTT. This translates into CASRGRVLNTEAFF.

This chain joins TRBV7-9 and TRBJ2-7, with a weak D call TRBD1 (6 bases). This CDR3 contains 14 residues. The V end was cut by 5 bases, the J end by 2 bases, with 13 bases between. Per the germline V gene, CDR1 is SEHNR and CDR2 is FQNEAQ (reference sequence). In nucleotides, the CDR3 is TGTGCCAGCAGCCTTTTCGAGGGGGCCTACGAGCAGTACTTC. Encoded protein: CASSLFEGAYEQYF.

The chain joins TRBV19 to TRBJ2-1; 9 positions match TRBD2. Germline V gene sequence: CDR1 LNHDA, CDR2 SQIVND (reference sequence). V lost 2 bases and J lost 7; bases outside the gene matches: 3. The CDR3 spans 14 residues. The CDR3 coding sequence is TGTGCCAGTAGTATAACTGCGGGAGGGAATGAGCAGTTCTTC. This codes for CASSITAGGNEQFF.

The chain carries TRBV11-2 and TRBJ1-2; maybe TRBD1 (5 bases). Germline V gives CDR1 SGHAT, CDR2 FQNNGV. V was pared by 4 bases and J by 6 bases, with 21 bases between. CDR3 length: 16 amino acids. In nucleotides, the CDR3 is TGTGCCAGCAGCTCGACGCCCGGACACCGCCCTGATGGCTACACCTTC. It is translated as CASSSTPGHRPDGYTF.

The chain couples TRBV19 to TRBJ2-2; a possible D gene is TRBD2 (5 bases). V was trimmed by 4 bases and J by 10 bases, leaving 7 bases between them. The CDR3 extends over 11 amino acids. From germline, CDR1 is LNHDA and CDR2 SQIVND (reference sequence). CDR3 bases: TGTGCCAGTAGTAGGGGAGTGGAGCTGTTTTTT. As protein: CASSRGVELFF.

This rearrangement joins TRBV9 to TRBJ1-6, with D perhaps TRBD1 (5 bases). The CDR3 is made up of 15 amino acids. Germline CDR1 SGDLS, CDR2 YYNGEE. Deletions cut 4 bases from V and 7 bases from J, with 15 bases between. CDR3 amino acids: CASSPRDRINSPLHF. CDR3 DNA: TGTGCCAGCAGCCCAAGAGACAGAATAAATTCACCCCTCCACTTT.

This rearrangement joins TRBV19 to TRBJ2-2; TRBD2 matches 9 bases. Germline V gives CDR1 LNHDA, CDR2 SQIVND (reference sequence). Germline trimming cut 8 bases from V and 6 bases from J; bases unmatched to any gene: 13. The CDR3 spans 16 residues. The CDR3 DNA sequence: TGTGCCAGTTCCGCTCCCGGGACTAGCTGGGCCGGGGAGCTGTTTTTT. Amino acid sequence: CASSAPGTSWAGELFF.

CDR3 DNA: TGTGCCAGCAGCTTAGTTGGGACAGGGGGCGACTATGGCTACACCTTC. Its protein product is CASSLVGTGGDYGYTF. This rearrangement joins TRBV7-9 to TRBJ1-2; 12 positions agree with TRBD1. The V and J ends lost 1 base and 3 bases, in that order; junction bases with no gene match: 3. The V gene's germline CDR1 is SEHNR and CDR2 FQNEAQ (reference sequence). This CDR3 spans 16 amino acids.

This clone was seen a handful of times. The chain has TRBV19 and TRBJ1-2; 7 bases line up with TRBD1. After removal of 5 bases from V and 8 bases from J, the junction contained 8 bases not matched to a gene. The CDR3 contains 13 residues. The germline V gene has CDR1 LNHDA and CDR2 SQIVND (reference sequence). Here the CDR3 DNA reads TGTGCCAGTAGTCTGGGACAGCTGTCCGGCTACACCTTC. Protein: CASSLGQLSGYTF.